This TCR beta chain was identified during a study of shared T cell receptors in the human thymus. A single count supports this clone. The protocol was immunoSEQ multiplex PCR, while the TCRdb copy is restricted to in-frame clones and leaves out a portion. The sample carries roughly 700,000 clones, roughly 90% recorded once. The same sample was also used in a study of human thymus T cells. This second study notes: Serving as donors were healthy Finnish infants, each of whom was having open corrective surgery for congenital heart defects. Corrective cardiac operations yielded the resected thymus tissue.

The specimen sequenced was thymocytes. The source is a boy younger than two with a congenital heart defect.

CDR3 residues: CASSLEGQEYEQYF. CDR3 in DNA: TGCGCCAGCAGCTTGGAAGGACAGGAGTACGAGCAGTACTTC. This chain uses TRBV5-1 with TRBJ2-7, with 7 bases matching TRBD1. The CDR3 loop spans 14 amino acids. J gave up 4 bases and V 0 bases, and 4 bases lay outside the gene matches. Per germline, CDR1 SGHRS and CDR2 YFSETQ.